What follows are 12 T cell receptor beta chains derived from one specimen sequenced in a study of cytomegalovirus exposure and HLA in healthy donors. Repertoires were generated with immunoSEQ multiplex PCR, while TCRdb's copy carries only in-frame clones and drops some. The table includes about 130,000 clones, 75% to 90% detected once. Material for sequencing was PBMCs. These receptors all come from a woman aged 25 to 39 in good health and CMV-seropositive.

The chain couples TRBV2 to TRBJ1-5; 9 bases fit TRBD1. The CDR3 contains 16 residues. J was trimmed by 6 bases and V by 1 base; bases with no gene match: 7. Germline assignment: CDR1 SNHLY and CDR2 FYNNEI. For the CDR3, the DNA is TGTGCCAGCAGTGAAGGCGGGACAGGGTATTTTCAGCCCCAGCATTTT. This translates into CASSEGGTGYFQPQHF. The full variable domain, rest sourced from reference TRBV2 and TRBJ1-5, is EPEVTQTPSHQVTQMGQEVILRCVPISNHLYFYWYRQILGQKVEFLVSFYNNEISEKSEIFDDQFSVERPDGSNFTLKIRSTKLEDSAMYFCASSEGGTGYFQPQHFGDGTRLSIL.

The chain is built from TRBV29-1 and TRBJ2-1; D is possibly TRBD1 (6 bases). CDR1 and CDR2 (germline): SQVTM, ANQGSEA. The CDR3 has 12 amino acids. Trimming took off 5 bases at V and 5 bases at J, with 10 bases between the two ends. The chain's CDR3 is CSVTGTNNEQFF. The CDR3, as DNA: TGCAGCGTTACCGGGACAAACAATGAGCAGTTCTTC.

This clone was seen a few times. The CDR3 loop is CASSESHTSGGADEQFF. DNA of the CDR3: TGCGCCAGCAGTGAGTCCCATACTAGCGGGGGGGCCGATGAGCAGTTCTTC. The chain couples TRBV10-2 to TRBJ2-1; the match to TRBD2 covers 13 bases. CDR1 WSHSY and CDR2 SAAADI come from the germline V gene. The CDR3 runs 17 residues. V dropped 0 bases and J dropped 8; count of bases not matched to a gene: 7.

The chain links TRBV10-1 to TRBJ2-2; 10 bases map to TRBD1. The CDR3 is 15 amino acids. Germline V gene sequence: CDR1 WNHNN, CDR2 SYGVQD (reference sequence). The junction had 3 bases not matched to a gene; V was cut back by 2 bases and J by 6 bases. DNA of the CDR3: TGCGCCAGCAGTGAGGGGACAGGGGAGTCCGGGGAGCTGTTTTTT. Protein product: CASSEGTGESGELFF.

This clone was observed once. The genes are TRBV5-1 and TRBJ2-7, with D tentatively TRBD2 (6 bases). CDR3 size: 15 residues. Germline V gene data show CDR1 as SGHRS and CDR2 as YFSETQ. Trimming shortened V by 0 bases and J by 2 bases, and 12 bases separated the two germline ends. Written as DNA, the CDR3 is TGCGCCAGCAGCTTGGTCGGCGGGAACCCCTACGAGCAGTACTTC. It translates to CASSLVGGNPYEQYF.

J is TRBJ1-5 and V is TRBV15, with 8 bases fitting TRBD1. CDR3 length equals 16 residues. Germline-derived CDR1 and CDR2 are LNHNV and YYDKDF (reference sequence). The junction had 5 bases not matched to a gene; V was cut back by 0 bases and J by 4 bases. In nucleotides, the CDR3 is TGTGCCACCAGCAGAGATCAGGGGGCGGTGAATCAGCCCCAGCATTTT. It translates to CATSRDQGAVNQPQHF.

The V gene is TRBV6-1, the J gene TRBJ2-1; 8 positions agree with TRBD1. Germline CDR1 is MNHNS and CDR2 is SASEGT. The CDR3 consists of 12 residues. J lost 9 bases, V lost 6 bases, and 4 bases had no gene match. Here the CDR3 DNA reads TGTGCCAGCAGGGACAGGGTTCCTGAGCAGTTCTTC. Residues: CASRDRVPEQFF.

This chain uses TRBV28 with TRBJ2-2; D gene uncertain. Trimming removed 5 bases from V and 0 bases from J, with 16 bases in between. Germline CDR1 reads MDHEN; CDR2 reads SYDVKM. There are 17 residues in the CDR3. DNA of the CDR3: TGTGCCAGCAGTACCGCAGATGGCGGATCGAACACCGGGGAGCTGTTTTTT. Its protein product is CASSTADGGSNTGELFF. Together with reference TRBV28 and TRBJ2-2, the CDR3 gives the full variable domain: DVKVTQSSRYLVKRTGEKVFLECVQDMDHENMFWYRQDPGLGLRLIYFSYDVKMKEKGDIPEGYSVSREKKERFSLILESASTNQTSMYLCASSTADGGSNTGELFFGEGSRLTVL.

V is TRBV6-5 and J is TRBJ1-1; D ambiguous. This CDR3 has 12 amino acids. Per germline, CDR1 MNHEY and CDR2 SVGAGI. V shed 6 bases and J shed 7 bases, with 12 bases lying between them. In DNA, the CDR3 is TGTGCCAGCAGCCCCCAACCGGGTGAAGCTTTCTTT. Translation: CASSPQPGEAFF.

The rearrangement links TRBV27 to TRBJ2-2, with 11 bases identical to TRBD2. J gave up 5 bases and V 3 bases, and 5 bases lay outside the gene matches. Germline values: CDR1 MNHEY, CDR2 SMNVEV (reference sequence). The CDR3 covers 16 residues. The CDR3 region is CASSFASGGTTGELFF. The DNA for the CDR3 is TGTGCCAGCAGTTTCGCTAGCGGGGGGACTACCGGGGAGCTGTTTTTT.

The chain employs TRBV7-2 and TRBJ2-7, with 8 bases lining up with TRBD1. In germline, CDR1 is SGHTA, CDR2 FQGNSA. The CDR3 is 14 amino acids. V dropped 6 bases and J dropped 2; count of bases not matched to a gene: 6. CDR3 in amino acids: CASSSPGQAYEQYF. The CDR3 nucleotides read TGTGCCAGCAGTTCCCCGGGACAGGCCTACGAGCAGTACTTC.

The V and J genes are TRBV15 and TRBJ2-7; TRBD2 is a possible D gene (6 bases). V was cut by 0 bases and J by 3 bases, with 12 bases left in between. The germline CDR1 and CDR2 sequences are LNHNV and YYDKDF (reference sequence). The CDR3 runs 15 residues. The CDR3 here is CATSRDRSGLYEQYF. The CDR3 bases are TGTGCCACCAGCAGAGATCGCAGCGGGCTCTACGAGCAGTACTTC. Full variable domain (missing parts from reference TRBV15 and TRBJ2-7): DAMVIQNPRYQVTQFGKPVTLSCSQTLNHNVMYWYQQKSSQAPKLLFHYYDKDFNNEADTPDNFQSRRPNTSFCFLDIRSPGLGDTAMYLCATSRDRSGLYEQYFGPGTRLTVT.